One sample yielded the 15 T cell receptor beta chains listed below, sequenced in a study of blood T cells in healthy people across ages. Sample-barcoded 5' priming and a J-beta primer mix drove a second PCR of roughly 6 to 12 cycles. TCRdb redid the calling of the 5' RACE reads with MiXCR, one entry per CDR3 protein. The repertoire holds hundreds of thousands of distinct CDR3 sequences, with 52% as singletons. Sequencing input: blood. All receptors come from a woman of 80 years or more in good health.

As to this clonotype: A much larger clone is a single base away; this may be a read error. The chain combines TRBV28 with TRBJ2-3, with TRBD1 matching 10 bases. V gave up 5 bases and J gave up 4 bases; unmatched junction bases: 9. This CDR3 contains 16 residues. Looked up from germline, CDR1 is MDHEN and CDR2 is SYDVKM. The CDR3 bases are TGTGCCAGCAGTGCCGGGACAGGGGACCACGCAGATACGCAGTATTTT. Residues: CASSAGTGDHADTQYF. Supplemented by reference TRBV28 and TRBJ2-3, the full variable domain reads DVKVTQSSRYLVKRTGEKVFLECVQDMDHENMFWYRQDPGLGLRLIYFSYDVKMKEKGDIPEGYSVSREKKERFSLILESASTNQTSMYLCASSAGTGDHADTQYFGPGTRLTVL.

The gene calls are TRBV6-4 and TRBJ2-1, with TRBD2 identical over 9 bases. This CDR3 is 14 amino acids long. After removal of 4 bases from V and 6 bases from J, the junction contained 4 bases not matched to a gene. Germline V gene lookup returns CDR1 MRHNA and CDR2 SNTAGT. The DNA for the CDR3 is TGTGCCAGCAGTGTAGCGGGAGAGTTCAATGAGCAGTTCTTC. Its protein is CASSVAGEFNEQFF.

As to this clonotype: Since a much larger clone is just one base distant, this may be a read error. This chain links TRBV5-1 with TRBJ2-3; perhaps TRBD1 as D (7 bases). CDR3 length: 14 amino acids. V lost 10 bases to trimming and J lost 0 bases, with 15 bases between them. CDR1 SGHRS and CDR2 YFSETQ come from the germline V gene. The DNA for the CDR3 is TGCGCCGCCCGCAGGGGGGAGAGCACAGATACGCAGTATTTT. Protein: CAARRGESTDTQYF.

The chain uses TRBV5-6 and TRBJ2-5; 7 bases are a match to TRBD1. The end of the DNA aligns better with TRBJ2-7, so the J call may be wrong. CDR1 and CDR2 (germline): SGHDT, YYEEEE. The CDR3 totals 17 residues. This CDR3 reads CASSFYRGTTGPYEQYF. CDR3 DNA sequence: TGTGCCAGCAGCTTCTATCGAGGTACGACAGGGCCGTACGAGCAGTACTTC.

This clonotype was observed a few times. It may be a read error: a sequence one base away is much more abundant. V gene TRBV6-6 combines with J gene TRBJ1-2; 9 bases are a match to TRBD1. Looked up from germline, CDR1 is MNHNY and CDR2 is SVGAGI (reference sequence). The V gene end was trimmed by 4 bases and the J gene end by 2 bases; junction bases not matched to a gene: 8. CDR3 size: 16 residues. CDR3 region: CASSWSPGQGNYGYTF. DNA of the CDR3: TGTGCCAGCAGTTGGAGCCCGGGACAGGGAAACTATGGCTACACCTTC.

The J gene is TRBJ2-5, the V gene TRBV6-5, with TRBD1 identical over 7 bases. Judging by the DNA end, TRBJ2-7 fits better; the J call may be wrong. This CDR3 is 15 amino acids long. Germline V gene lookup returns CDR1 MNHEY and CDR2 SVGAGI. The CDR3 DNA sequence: TGTGCCAGCAGTTCGGCCCGACAGGGAACGTACGAGCAGTACTTC. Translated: CASSSARQGTYEQYF.

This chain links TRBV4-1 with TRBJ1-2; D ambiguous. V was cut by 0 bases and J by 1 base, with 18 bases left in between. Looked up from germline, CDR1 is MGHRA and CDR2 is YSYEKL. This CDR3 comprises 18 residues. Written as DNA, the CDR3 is TGCGCCAGCAGCCAAGATCCGCCCCCGCAGATTCTTAACTATGGCTACACCTTC. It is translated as CASSQDPPPQILNYGYTF.

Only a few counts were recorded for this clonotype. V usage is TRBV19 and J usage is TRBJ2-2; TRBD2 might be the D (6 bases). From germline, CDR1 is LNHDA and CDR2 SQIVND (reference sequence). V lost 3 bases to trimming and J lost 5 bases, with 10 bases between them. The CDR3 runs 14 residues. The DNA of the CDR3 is TGTGCCAGTAGTATCGGGAGAGAAACCGGGGAGCTGTTTTTT. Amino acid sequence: CASSIGRETGELFF.

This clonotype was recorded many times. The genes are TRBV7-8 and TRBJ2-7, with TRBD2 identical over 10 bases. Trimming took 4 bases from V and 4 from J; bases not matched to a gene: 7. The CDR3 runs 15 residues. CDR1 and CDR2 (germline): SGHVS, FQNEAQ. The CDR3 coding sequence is TGTGCCAGCAGCTCTCCGACTAGCGGGCTATACGAGCAGTACTTC. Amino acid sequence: CASSSPTSGLYEQYF. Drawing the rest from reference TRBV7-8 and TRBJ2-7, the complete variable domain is GAGVSQSPRYKVAKRGQDVALRCDPISGHVSLFWYQQALGQGPEFLTYFQNEAQLDKSGLPSDRFFAERPEGSVSTLKIQRTQQEDSAVYLCASSSPTSGLYEQYFGPGTRLTVT.

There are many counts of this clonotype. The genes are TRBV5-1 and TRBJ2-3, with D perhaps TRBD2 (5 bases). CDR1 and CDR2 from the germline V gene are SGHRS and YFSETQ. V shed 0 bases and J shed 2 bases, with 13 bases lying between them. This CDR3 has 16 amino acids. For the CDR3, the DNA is TGCGCCAGCAGCTTGGCGAAGCCTAGCAACACAGATACGCAGTATTTT. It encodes CASSLAKPSNTDTQYF.

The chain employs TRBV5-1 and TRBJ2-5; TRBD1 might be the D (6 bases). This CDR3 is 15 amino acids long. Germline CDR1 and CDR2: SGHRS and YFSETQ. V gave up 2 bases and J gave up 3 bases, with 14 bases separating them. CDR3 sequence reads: CASSFTPQGKETQYF. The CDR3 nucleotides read TGCGCCAGCAGCTTTACCCCCCAGGGGAAAGAGACCCAGTACTTC.

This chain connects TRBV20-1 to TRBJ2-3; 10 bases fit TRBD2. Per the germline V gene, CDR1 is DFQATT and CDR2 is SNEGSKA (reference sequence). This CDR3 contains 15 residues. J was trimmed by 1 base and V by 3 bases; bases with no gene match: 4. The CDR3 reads CSASSSGSGTDTQYF. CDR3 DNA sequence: TGCAGTGCTAGTTCTAGCGGGAGTGGCACAGATACGCAGTATTTT.

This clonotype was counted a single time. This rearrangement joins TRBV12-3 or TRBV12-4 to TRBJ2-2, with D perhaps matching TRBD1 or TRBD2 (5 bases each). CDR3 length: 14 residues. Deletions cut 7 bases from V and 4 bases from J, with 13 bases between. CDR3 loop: CASKWGEGTGELFF. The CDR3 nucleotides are TGTGCCAGCAAATGGGGCGAGGGCACCGGGGAGCTGTTTTTT.

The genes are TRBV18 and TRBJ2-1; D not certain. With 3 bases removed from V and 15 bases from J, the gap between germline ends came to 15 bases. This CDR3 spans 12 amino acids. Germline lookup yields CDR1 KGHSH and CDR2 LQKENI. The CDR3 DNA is TGTGCCAGCTCACCCCGCGTGGGTGACCCGTTCTTC. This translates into CASSPRVGDPFF.

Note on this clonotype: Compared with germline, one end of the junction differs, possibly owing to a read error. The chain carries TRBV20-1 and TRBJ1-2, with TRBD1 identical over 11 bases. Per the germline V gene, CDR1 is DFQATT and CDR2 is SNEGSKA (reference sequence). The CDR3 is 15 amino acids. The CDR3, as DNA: TGCAGTGCTAGCCATCGGACAGGGGGCAACTACGGCTACACCTTC. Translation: CSASHRTGGNYGYTF.